A single sample is the source of the 27 T cell receptor beta chains below, sequenced in a study of early T cells in non-severe SARS-CoV-2 infection. TCRdb redid the calling of the 5' RACE reads with MiXCR, one entry per CDR3 protein. The sample contains under 85,000 distinct CDR3 sequences, about an eighth of which appear only once. Sequenced sample: whole blood. The receptors come from an adult who was a healthcare worker with PCR-confirmed SARS-CoV-2 infection or an uninfected control (not recorded which).

At least ten counts were recorded for this clonotype. J is TRBJ1-4 and V is TRBV29-1, with a weak D call TRBD1 (5 bases). Germline assignment: CDR1 SQVTM and CDR2 ANQGSEA. The ends were cut back, 7 bases at V and 6 bases at J, with 12 bases in the middle. There are 12 residues in the CDR3. Here the CDR3 DNA reads TGCAGCGGACGGGACGTTCATGAAAAACTGTTTTTT. Translated: CSGRDVHEKLFF.

This clonotype has a handful of counts. The rearrangement joins TRBV6-6 to TRBJ2-2, with 11 bases aligning to TRBD2. The germline CDR1 and CDR2 sequences are MNHNY and SVGAGI (reference sequence). The CDR3 loop spans 15 amino acids. The trim removed 9 bases at V and 3 bases at J, leaving 6 bases unmatched. CDR3 amino acids: CASKTSGMHTGELFF. CDR3 nucleotide sequence: TGTGCCAGTAAGACTAGCGGGATGCACACCGGGGAGCTGTTTTTT.

This clonotype was seen many times. The chain joins TRBV12-3 or TRBV12-4 to TRBJ2-5; D remains ambiguous. The CDR3 runs to 12 residues. V lost 3 bases to trimming and J lost 3 bases, with 5 bases between them. The CDR3 nucleotides read TGTGCCAGCAGTTTGGCCGAAGAGACCCAGTACTTC. Protein sequence: CASSLAEETQYF.

The rearrangement links TRBV5-1 to TRBJ2-7; D unclear. The CDR3 is 14 amino acids. Trimming stripped 0 bases from V and 2 bases from J, with 9 bases between. The germline V gene has CDR1 SGHRS and CDR2 YFSETQ. Here the CDR3 reads CASSLVGSPYEQYF. CDR3 nucleotide sequence: TGCGCCAGCAGCTTGGTCGGGTCGCCCTACGAGCAGTACTTC.

V is TRBV11-1 and J is TRBJ2-7; TRBD1 aligns across 9 bases. The CDR3 contains 15 residues. J was trimmed by 3 bases and V by 5 bases; bases with no gene match: 8. Looked up from germline, CDR1 is SGHAT and CDR2 is FQDESV (reference sequence). For the CDR3, the DNA is TGTGCCAGCAGCCGCACCGGGACAGGGTACTACGAGCAGTACTTC. Its translation is CASSRTGTGYYEQYF.

J is TRBJ2-7 and V is TRBV7-9, with D perhaps matching TRBD1 or TRBD2 (9 bases each). Germline V gives CDR1 SEHNR, CDR2 FQNEAQ (reference sequence). V lost 1 base and J lost 2, with 27 bases in between. The CDR3 has 20 residues. The CDR3 DNA reads TGTGCCAGCAGCTTAGACTCCTGGGACAGGGAGCGGGAGGAACCCTACGAGCAGTACTTC. It yields the protein CASSLDSWDREREEPYEQYF. The full variable domain, completed using reference TRBV7-9 and TRBJ2-7, is DTGVSQNPRHKITKRGQNVTFRCDPISEHNRLYWYRQTLGQGPEFLTYFQNEAQLEKSRLLSDRFSAERPKGSFSTLEIQRTEQGDSAMYLCASSLDSWDREREEPYEQYFGPGTRLTVT.

The chain couples TRBV2 to TRBJ2-2; 7 nucleotides line up with TRBD1. The ends lost 6 bases at V and 0 bases at J; junction bases unmatched: 1. This CDR3 spans 14 amino acids. In germline, CDR1 is SNHLY, CDR2 FYNNEI. CDR3 sequence: CASRGTANTGELFF. In DNA form, the CDR3 reads TGTGCCAGCAGAGGGACAGCGAACACCGGGGAGCTGTTTTTT. Complete variable domain (other parts from reference TRBV2 and TRBJ2-2): EPEVTQTPSHQVTQMGQEVILRCVPISNHLYFYWYRQILGQKVEFLVSFYNNEISEKSEIFDDQFSVERPDGSNFTLKIRSTKLEDSAMYFCASRGTANTGELFFGEGSRLTVL.

This chain uses TRBV29-1 with TRBJ2-5; the match to TRBD1 covers 9 bases. Germline V lookup: CDR1 SQVTM, CDR2 ANQGSEA. Unmatched junction bases numbered 7, after V lost 6 bases and J lost 2 bases. The CDR3 covers 14 residues. The CDR3: CSVLPDRGQETQYF. As DNA, the CDR3 is TGCAGCGTCCTCCCGGACAGGGGTCAAGAGACCCAGTACTTC. The variable domain in full, with the rest retrieved from reference TRBV29-1 and TRBJ2-5, is SAVISQKPSRDICQRGTSLTIQCQVDSQVTMMFWYRQQPGQSLTLIATANQGSEATYESGFVIDKFPISRPNLTFSTLTVSNMSPEDSSIYLCSVLPDRGQETQYFGPGTRLLVL.

This clonotype was found many times. CDR3: CAISESGGPQPQHF. The CDR3 region has the DNA TGTGCCATCAGTGAGTCGGGGGGGCCTCAGCCCCAGCATTTT. The chain links TRBV10-3 to TRBJ1-5, with D possibly TRBD1 on 6 matching bases. Trimming cost V 0 bases and J 6 bases, with 9 bases left between them. Germline assignment: CDR1 ENHRY and CDR2 SYGVKD. The CDR3 sequence is 14 residues long.

This clonotype has more than one count but fewer than ten. The chain joins TRBV11-3 to TRBJ2-2; D gene unclear. The germline V and J ends were trimmed by 0 bases and 1 base, with 6 bases remaining between them. The CDR3 is made up of 15 amino acids. Per the germline V gene, CDR1 is SGHNT and CDR2 is YENEEA. The CDR3 coding sequence is TGTGCCAGCAGCTTAGACAGGCTGAACACCGGGGAGCTGTTTTTT. It encodes CASSLDRLNTGELFF.

This clonotype came up a few times. The V and J genes are TRBV20-1 and TRBJ2-2; D is possibly TRBD1 (5 bases). CDR1 and CDR2 from the germline V gene are DFQATT and SNEGSKA (reference sequence). The CDR3 totals 15 residues. Trimming took 6 bases from V and 0 from J, leaving 14 bases between them. The CDR3 coding sequence is TGCAGTGCAAGGGTTGGGGCCTCGAACACCGGGGAGCTGTTTTTT. This encodes CSARVGASNTGELFF.

This clonotype was seen ten or more times. The rearrangement uses TRBV28 and TRBJ2-5; TRBD2 aligns across 10 bases. This CDR3 contains 13 residues. Losses at the gene ends were 4 bases for V and 5 bases for J; bases not matched to a gene: 1. Germline V lookup: CDR1 MDHEN, CDR2 SYDVKM. CDR3 bases: TGTGCCAGCAGTTCGGGACTAGCGGAGACCCAGTACTTC. This gives the protein CASSSGLAETQYF.

The table lists this clonotype with a few counts. The rearrangement links TRBV29-1 to TRBJ2-1; 7 positions match TRBD2. The junction had 13 bases not matched to a gene; V was cut back by 5 bases and J by 6 bases. Germline CDR1 and CDR2: SQVTM and ANQGSEA. The CDR3 runs 15 residues. The CDR3 protein is CSVSPRLALRNEQFF. The CDR3 coding sequence is TGCAGCGTTTCCCCCCGACTAGCACTTCGCAATGAGCAGTTCTTC.

This clonotype was counted ten times or more. This chain uses TRBV11-2 with TRBJ2-7; TRBD2 matches 9 bases. Germline CDR1 and CDR2: SGHAT and FQNNGV. J gave up 2 bases and V 5 bases, and 7 bases lay outside the gene matches. There are 15 residues in the CDR3. The CDR3 here is CASSIRAGGTYEQYF. The CDR3 region has the DNA TGTGCCAGCAGCATACGAGCGGGAGGTACCTACGAGCAGTACTTC.

This clonotype was seen a handful of times. The chain combines TRBV7-3 with TRBJ1-1; unclear D gene. Looked up from germline, CDR1 is SGHTA and CDR2 is FQGTGA. The CDR3 consists of 13 residues. V was shortened by 5 bases and J by 1 base, with 8 bases between the two germline ends. The CDR3 spells CASSVRSNTEAFF. Here the CDR3 DNA reads TGTGCCAGCAGCGTGAGGTCGAACACTGAAGCTTTCTTT.

This clonotype has at least ten counts. The genes are TRBV11-3 and TRBJ1-3, with D hard to call. Germline values: CDR1 SGHNT, CDR2 YENEEA. The CDR3 loop spans 14 amino acids. The V end was cut by 2 bases, the J end by 3 bases, with 8 bases between. Written as DNA, the CDR3 is TGTGCCAGCAGCTTAAACGCCATTGGAAACACCATATATTTT. The encoded protein is CASSLNAIGNTIYF. Supplemented by reference TRBV11-3 and TRBJ1-3, the full variable domain reads EAGVVQSPRYKIIEKKQPVAFWCNPISGHNTLYWYLQNLGQGPELLIRYENEEAVDDSQLPKDRFSAERLKGVDSTLKIQPAELGDSAVYLCASSLNAIGNTIYFGEGSWLTVV.

The chain uses TRBV19 and TRBJ2-2, with D unclear. The CDR3 loop spans 13 amino acids. V shed 7 bases and J shed 1 base, with 7 bases lying between them. CDR1 and CDR2 from the germline V gene are LNHDA and SQIVND (reference sequence). DNA of the CDR3: TGTGCCAGTAAAAACGAGAACACCGGGGAGCTGTTTTTT. This sequence encodes CASKNENTGELFF.

The genes are TRBV12-3 or TRBV12-4 and TRBJ2-2; D may be TRBD2 (7 bases). There are 15 residues in the CDR3. V gave up 0 bases and J gave up 7 bases, with 12 bases separating them. CDR3 in amino acids: CASSLAGGLVGELFF. CDR3 nucleotide sequence: TGTGCCAGCAGTTTAGCGGGGGGGCTGGTCGGGGAGCTGTTTTTT.

This clonotype was found many times. The rearrangement links TRBV29-1 to TRBJ2-3, with 8 bases that match TRBD2. This CDR3 contains 14 residues. CDR1 and CDR2 (germline): SQVTM, ANQGSEA. The V and J ends lost 8 bases and 3 bases, in that order; junction bases with no gene match: 10. In nucleotides, the CDR3 is TGCAGCAAAGGAAGCGGGAGAGGAACAGATACGCAGTATTTT. It is translated as CSKGSGRGTDTQYF.

This clonotype turned up a few times. The CDR3 here is CASSSIAGSSYEQYF. The CDR3, as DNA: TGTGCCAGCAGTTCCATAGCGGGAAGCTCCTACGAGCAGTACTTC. V gene TRBV12-3 or TRBV12-4 combines with J gene TRBJ2-7; 8 bases match TRBD2. The trim removed 4 bases at V and 0 bases at J, leaving 5 bases unmatched. This CDR3 comprises 15 residues.

This clonotype occurred many times. The chain couples TRBV20-1 to TRBJ2-7, with 8 bases aligning to TRBD2. Unmatched junction bases numbered 8, after V lost 5 bases and J lost 5 bases. Germline V gene sequence: CDR1 DFQATT, CDR2 SNEGSKA (reference sequence). The CDR3 has 13 residues. CDR3 amino acids: CSALGGGTDEQYF. CDR3 DNA: TGCAGTGCTCTCGGGGGGGGGACGGACGAGCAGTACTTC.

This clonotype was detected ten times or more. V and J are TRBV7-6 and TRBJ1-1; D possibly corresponds to TRBD1 (5 bases). Deletions cut 5 bases from V and 0 bases from J, with 13 bases between. Per the germline V gene, CDR1 is SGHVS and CDR2 is FNYEAQ. CDR3 length equals 15 residues. DNA for the CDR3: TGTGCCAGCAGCCACGGGGGGGTGATGAACACTGAAGCTTTCTTT. It specifies CASSHGGVMNTEAFF.

The chain links TRBV20-1 to TRBJ2-7, with 7 nucleotides matching TRBD1. The V gene end was trimmed by 0 bases and the J gene end by 0 bases; junction bases not matched to a gene: 2. This CDR3 region has 14 residues. The germline V gene encodes CDR1 DFQATT and CDR2 SNEGSKA (reference sequence). The CDR3 coding sequence is TGCAGTGCTAGAGACCGGGACAGCTCCTACGAGCAGTACTTC. This encodes CSARDRDSSYEQYF.

The chain employs TRBV6-5 and TRBJ2-1; D remains unclear. The CDR3 extends over 12 amino acids. Germline V CDR1 and CDR2: MNHEY, SVGAGI. V lost 7 bases to trimming and J lost 7 bases, with 11 bases between them. CDR3 coding DNA: TGTGCCAGCATCAATAGTCGTAATGAGCAGTTCTTC. Translated: CASINSRNEQFF.

This clonotype was picked up many times. The J gene is TRBJ2-6, the V gene TRBV19; no clear D. Trimming shortened V by 2 bases and J by 0 bases, and 5 bases separated the two germline ends. Germline V CDR1 and CDR2: LNHDA, SQIVND (reference sequence). CDR3 size: 15 residues. As DNA, the CDR3 is TGTGCCAGTAGTATAAAGAACTCTGGGGCCAACGTCCTGACTTTC. Its translation is CASSIKNSGANVLTF.

This clonotype was detected a few times. The V call is TRBV12-3 or TRBV12-4, the J call TRBJ2-2, with D perhaps TRBD1 (5 bases). The CDR3 consists of 15 residues. Trimming pared 2 bases from V and 1 base from J, leaving 8 bases between. CDR3 nucleotides: TGTGCCAGCAGTTTAAATGACAGGAACACCGGGGAGCTGTTTTTT. Residues: CASSLNDRNTGELFF.

At least ten counts were recorded for this clonotype. The gene calls are TRBV10-1 and TRBJ2-2; no clear D. This CDR3 comprises 13 residues. CDR1 WNHNN and CDR2 SYGVQD come from the germline V gene (reference sequence). Trimming pared 6 bases from V and 4 bases from J, leaving 9 bases between. CDR3 nucleotide sequence: TGCGCCAGCAGCAAGACATCCACCGGGGAGCTGTTTTTT. Its protein product is CASSKTSTGELFF.